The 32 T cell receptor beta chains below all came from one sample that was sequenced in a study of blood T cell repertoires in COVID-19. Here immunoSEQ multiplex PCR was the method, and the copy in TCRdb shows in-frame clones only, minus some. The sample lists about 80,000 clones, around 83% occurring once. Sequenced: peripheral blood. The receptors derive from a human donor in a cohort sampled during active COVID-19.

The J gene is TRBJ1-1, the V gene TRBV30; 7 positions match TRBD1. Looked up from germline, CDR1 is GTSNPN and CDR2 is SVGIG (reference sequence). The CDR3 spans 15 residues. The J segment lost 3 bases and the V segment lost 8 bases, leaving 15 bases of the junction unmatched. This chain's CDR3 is CAQKRGQLEYTEAFF. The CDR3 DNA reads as TGTGCCCAAAAAAGGGGACAGTTAGAGTACACTGAAGCTTTCTTT.

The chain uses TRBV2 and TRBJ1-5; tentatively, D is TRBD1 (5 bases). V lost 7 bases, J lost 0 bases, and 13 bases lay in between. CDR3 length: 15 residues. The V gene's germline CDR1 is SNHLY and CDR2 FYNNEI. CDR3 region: CASKTGTYSNQPQHF. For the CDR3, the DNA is TGTGCCAGCAAGACCGGGACTTATAGCAATCAGCCCCAGCATTTT.

CDR3 in DNA: TGTGCCAGCAGTGCAACCGGGACTAGCGAAGGGAGCCAGTACTTC. Translating gives CASSATGTSEGSQYF. This chain joins TRBV2 and TRBJ2-5, with 10 bases matching TRBD2. Germline CDR1 and CDR2: SNHLY and FYNNEI. This CDR3 contains 15 residues. Losses at the gene ends were 4 bases for V and 10 bases for J; bases not matched to a gene: 12.

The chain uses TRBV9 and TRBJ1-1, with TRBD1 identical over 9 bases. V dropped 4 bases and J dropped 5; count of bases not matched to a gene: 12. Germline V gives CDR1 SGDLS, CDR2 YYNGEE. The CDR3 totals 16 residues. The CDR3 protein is CASSPSGTGTVTEAFF. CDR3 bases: TGTGCCAGCAGCCCCTCCGGGACAGGGACCGTGACTGAAGCTTTCTTT. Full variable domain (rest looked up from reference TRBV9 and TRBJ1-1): DSGVTQTPKHLITATGQRVTLRCSPRSGDLSVYWYQQSLDQGLQFLIQYYNGEERAKGNILERFSAQQFPDLHSELNLSSLELGDSALYFCASSPSGTGTVTEAFFGQGTRLTVV.

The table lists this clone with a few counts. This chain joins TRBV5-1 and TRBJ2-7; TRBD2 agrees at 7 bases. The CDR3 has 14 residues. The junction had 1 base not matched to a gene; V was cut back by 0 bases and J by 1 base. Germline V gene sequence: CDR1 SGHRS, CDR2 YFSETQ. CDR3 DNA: TGCGCCAGCAGCTTGGAACTAGCGTCCTACGAGCAGTACTTC. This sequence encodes CASSLELASYEQYF.

CDR3 residues: CASSLLGQGSYEQYF. Written as DNA, the CDR3 is TGTGCCAGCAGCCTCCTAGGACAGGGTTCCTACGAGCAGTACTTC. The chain uses TRBV7-3 and TRBJ2-7, with 8 bases lining up with TRBD1. The CDR3 is made up of 15 amino acids. J was trimmed by 1 base and V by 5 bases; bases with no gene match: 7. The germline CDR1 and CDR2 sequences are SGHTA and FQGTGA.

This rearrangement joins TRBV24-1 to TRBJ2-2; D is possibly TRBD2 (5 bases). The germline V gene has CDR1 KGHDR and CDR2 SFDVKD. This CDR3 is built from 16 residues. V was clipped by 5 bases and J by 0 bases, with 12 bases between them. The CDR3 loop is CATSVPDGANTGELFF. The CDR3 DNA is TGTGCCACCAGTGTCCCCGACGGGGCGAACACCGGGGAGCTGTTTTTT.

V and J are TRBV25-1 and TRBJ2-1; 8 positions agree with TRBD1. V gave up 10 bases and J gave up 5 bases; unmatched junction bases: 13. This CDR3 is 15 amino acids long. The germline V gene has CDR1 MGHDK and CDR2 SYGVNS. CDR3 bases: TGTGCCACCCAGGGGGCGAGGGTAGGTAACAATGAGCAGTTCTTC. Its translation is CATQGARVGNNEQFF.

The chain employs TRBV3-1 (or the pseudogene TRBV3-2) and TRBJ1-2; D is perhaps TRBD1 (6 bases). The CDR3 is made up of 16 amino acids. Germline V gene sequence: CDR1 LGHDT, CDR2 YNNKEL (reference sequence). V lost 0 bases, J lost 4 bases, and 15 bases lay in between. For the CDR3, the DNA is TGTGCCAGCAGCCAAGATTCGACAGGTCCCCGCTATGGCTACACCTTC. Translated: CASSQDSTGPRYGYTF.

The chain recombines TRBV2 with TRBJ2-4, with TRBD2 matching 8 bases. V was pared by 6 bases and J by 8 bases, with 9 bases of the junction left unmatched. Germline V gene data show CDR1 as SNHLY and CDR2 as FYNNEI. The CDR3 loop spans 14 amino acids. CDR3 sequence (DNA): TGTGCCAGCAGGCCAAGCGGGGGTGAACACATTCAGTACTTC. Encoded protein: CASRPSGGEHIQYF.

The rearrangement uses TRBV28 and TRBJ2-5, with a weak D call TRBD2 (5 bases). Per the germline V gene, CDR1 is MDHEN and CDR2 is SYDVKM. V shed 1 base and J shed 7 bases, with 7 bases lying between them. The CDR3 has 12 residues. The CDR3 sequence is CASSLLGGTQYF. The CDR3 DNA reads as TGTGCCAGCAGTTTATTAGGAGGGACCCAGTACTTC. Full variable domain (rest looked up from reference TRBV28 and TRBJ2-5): DVKVTQSSRYLVKRTGEKVFLECVQDMDHENMFWYRQDPGLGLRLIYFSYDVKMKEKGDIPEGYSVSREKKERFSLILESASTNQTSMYLCASSLLGGTQYFGPGTRLLVL.

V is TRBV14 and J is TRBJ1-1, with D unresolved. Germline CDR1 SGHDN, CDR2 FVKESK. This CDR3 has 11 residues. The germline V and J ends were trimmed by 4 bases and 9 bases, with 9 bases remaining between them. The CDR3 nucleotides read TGTGCCAGCAGCCTAGGCGGAAAAGCTTTCTTT. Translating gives CASSLGGKAFF.

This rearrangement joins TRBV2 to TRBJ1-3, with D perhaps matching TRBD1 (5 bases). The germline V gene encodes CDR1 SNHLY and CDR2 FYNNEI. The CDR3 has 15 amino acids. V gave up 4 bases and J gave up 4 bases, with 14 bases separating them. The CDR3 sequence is CASSVKPGFGNTIYF. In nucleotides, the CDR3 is TGTGCCAGCAGTGTGAAACCAGGGTTCGGAAACACCATATATTTT.

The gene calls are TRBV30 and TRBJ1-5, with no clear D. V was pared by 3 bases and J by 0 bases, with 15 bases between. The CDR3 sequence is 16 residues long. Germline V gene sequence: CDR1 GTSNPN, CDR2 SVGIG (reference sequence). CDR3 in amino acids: CAWRREGPYSNQPQHF. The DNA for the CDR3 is TGTGCCTGGAGACGCGAGGGCCCTTATAGCAATCAGCCCCAGCATTTT.

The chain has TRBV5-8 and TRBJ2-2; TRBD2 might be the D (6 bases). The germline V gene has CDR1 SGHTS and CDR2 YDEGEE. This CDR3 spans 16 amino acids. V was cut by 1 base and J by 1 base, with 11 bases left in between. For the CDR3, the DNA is TGTGCCAGCAGCTTGTTGGGCGGGATGAACACCGGGGAGCTGTTTTTT. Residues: CASSLLGGMNTGELFF.

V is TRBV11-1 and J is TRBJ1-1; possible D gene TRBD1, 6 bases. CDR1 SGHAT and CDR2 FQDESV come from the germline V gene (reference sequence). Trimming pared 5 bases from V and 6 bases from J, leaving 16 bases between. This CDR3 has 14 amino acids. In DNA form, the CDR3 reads TGTGCCAGCAGCCTCCCGGGACAAGCTGCTGAAGCTTTCTTT. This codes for CASSLPGQAAEAFF.

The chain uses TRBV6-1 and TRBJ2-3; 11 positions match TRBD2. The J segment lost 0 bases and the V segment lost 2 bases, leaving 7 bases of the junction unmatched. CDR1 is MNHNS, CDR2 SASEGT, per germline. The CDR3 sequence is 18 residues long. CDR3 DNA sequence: TGTGCCAGCAGTGAATCTCTAGCGGGGGGCCTAAGCACAGATACGCAGTATTTT. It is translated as CASSESLAGGLSTDTQYF.

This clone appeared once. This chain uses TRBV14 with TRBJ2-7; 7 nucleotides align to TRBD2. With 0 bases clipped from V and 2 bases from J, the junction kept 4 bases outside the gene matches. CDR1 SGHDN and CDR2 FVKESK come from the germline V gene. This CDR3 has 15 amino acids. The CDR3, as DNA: TGTGCCAGCAGCCAAGACCCCAGCGGGGCCTACGAGCAGTACTTC. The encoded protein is CASSQDPSGAYEQYF.

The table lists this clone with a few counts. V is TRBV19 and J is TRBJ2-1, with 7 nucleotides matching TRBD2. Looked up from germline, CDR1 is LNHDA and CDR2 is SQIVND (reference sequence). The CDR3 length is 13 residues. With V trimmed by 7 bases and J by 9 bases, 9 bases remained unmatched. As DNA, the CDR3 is TGTGCCAGTAAATCCAGCGGGAATGGTGAGCAGTTCTTC. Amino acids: CASKSSGNGEQFF.

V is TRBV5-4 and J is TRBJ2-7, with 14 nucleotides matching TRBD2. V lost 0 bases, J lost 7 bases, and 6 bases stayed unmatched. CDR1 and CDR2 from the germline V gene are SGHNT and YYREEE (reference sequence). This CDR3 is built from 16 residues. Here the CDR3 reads CASSLAARLAGGEQYF. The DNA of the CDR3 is TGTGCCAGCAGCTTGGCCGCGAGACTAGCGGGGGGGGAGCAGTACTTC.

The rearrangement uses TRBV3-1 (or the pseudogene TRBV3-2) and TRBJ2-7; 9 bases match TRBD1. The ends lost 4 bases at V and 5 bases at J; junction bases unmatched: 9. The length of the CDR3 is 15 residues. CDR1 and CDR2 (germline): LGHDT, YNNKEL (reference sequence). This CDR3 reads CASSRQTGQGNEQYF. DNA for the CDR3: TGTGCCAGCAGCCGACAGACGGGACAGGGAAACGAGCAGTACTTC.

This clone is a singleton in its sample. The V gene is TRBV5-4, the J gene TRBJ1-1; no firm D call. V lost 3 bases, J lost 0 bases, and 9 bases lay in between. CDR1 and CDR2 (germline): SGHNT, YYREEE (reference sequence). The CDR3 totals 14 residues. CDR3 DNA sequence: TGTGCCAGCAGCTCACAGCTTTTGAACACTGAAGCTTTCTTT. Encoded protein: CASSSQLLNTEAFF.

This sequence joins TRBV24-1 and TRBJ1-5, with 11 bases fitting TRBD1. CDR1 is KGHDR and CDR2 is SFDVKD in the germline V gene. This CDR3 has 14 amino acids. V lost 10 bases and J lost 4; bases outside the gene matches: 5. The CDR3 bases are TGTGCCACGGGGGACAGGGGGAGTAATCAGCCCCAGCATTTT. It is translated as CATGDRGSNQPQHF.

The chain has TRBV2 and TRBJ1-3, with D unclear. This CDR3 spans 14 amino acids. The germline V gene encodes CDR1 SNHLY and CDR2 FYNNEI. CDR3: CPGGRHNVGNTIYF. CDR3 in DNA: TGTCCGGGCGGGCGACATAACGTTGGAAACACCATATATTTT.

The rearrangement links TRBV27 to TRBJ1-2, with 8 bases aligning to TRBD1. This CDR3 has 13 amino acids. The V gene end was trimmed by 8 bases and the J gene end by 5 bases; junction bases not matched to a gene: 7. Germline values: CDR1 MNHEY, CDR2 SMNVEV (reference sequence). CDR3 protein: CASGPGQAYGYTF. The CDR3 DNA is TGTGCCAGCGGGCCGGGACAGGCGTATGGCTACACCTTC.

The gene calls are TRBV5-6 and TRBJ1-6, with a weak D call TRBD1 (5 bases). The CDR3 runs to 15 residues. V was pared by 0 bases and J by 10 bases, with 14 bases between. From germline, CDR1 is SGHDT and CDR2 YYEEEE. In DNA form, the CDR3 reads TGTGCCAGCAGCTTGGCGGACGCTGGGGGGTCACCCCTCCACTTT. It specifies CASSLADAGGSPLHF.

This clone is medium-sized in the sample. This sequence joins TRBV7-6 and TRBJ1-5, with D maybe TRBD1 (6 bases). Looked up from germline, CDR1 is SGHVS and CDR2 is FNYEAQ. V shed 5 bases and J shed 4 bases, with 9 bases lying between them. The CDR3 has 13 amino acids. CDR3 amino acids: CASSATGNQPQHF. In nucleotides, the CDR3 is TGTGCCAGCAGCGCTACAGGGAATCAGCCCCAGCATTTT.

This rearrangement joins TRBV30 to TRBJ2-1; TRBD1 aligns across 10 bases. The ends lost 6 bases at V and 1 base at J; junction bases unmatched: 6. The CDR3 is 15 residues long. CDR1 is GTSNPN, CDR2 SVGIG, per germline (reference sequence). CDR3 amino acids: CACRQGAFSYNEQFF. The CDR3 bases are TGTGCCTGCAGACAGGGGGCCTTTTCCTACAATGAGCAGTTCTTC.

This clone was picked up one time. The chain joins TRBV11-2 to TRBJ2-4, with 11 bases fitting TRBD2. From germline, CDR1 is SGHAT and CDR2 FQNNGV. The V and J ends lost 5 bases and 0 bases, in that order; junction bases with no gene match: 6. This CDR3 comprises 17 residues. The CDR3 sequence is CASSSRLAGLAKNIQYF. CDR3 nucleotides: TGTGCCAGCAGCAGCCGACTAGCGGGGCTAGCCAAAAACATTCAGTACTTC.

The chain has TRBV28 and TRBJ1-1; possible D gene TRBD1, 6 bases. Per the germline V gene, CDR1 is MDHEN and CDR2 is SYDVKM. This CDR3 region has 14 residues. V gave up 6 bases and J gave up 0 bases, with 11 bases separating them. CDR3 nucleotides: TGTGCCAGCAGCCACGGACAGCTGAACACTGAAGCTTTCTTT. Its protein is CASSHGQLNTEAFF. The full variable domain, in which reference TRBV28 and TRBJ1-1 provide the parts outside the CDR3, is DVKVTQSSRYLVKRTGEKVFLECVQDMDHENMFWYRQDPGLGLRLIYFSYDVKMKEKGDIPEGYSVSREKKERFSLILESASTNQTSMYLCASSHGQLNTEAFFGQGTRLTVV.

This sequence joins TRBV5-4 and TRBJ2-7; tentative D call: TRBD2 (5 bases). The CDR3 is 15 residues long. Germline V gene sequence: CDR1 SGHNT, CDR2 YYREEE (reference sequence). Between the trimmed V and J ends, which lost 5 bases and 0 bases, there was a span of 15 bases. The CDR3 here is CASRPGNRDSYEQYF. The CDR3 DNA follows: TGTGCCAGCAGACCGGGGAACAGAGACTCCTACGAGCAGTACTTC.

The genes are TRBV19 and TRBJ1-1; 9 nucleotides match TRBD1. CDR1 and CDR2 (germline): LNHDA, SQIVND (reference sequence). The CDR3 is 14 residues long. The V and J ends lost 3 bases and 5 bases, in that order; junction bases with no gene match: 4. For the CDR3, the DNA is TGTGCCAGTAGTATGTCGGACAGGGGTACTGAAGCTTTCTTT. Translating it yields CASSMSDRGTEAFF.